This is a list of T cell receptor beta chains from one sample in a study of blood T cell repertoires in COVID-19. The method was immunoSEQ multiplex PCR; TCRdb's version includes in-frame clones alone and lacks a portion of them. Of 200,000 to 250,000 clones listed, about 90% were seen once; the top ten hold approximately 3.1%. Sequenced input: PBMCs or T cells enriched from blood (not recorded which). These receptors were taken from a woman aged 50 to 65 in a cohort exposed to, infected with or recovered from COVID-19 (not recorded which). Each CDR3 is given with its conserved first and last residue. D genes are given only for firm matches. Size is stated for part of the rows, as once, few or many counts, or as a class when the clone is expanded.

v_gene: TRBV30
d_gene: TRBD2
abundance: -
j_gene: TRBJ2-5
CDR3nt: TGTGCCTGGATCCAGCGGGGGACTCGGGAGACCCAGTACTTC
CDR3aa: CAWIQRGTRETQYF

v_gene: TRBV28
d_gene: -
abundance: -
j_gene: TRBJ2-2
CDR3nt: TGTGCCAGCAGTTTCGCAGGATACACCGGGGAGCTGTTTTTT
CDR3aa: CASSFAGYTGELFF

v_gene: TRBV6-5
d_gene: -
abundance: -
j_gene: TRBJ2-7
CDR3nt: TGTGCCAGCTCGGGATACCCCTACGAGCAGTACTTC
CDR3aa: CASSGYPYEQYF

v_gene: TRBV30
d_gene: -
abundance: -
j_gene: TRBJ1-2
CDR3nt: TGTGCCTGGACTTTACAGCCGAACAACTATGGCTACACCTTC
CDR3aa: CAWTLQPNNYGYTF

v_gene: TRBV19
d_gene: TRBD1
abundance: -
j_gene: TRBJ1-5
CDR3nt: TGTGCCAGTACCCCAGGGGGGAGAATTTATAGCAATCAGCCCCAGCATTTT
CDR3aa: CASTPGGRIYSNQPQHF

v_gene: TRBV7-3
d_gene: TRBD2
abundance: -
j_gene: TRBJ2-2
CDR3nt: TGTGCCAGCAGCCCGGGGACTAGCTCCGGGGAGCTGTTTTTT
CDR3aa: CASSPGTSSGELFF

v_gene: TRBV6-2/TRBV6-3
d_gene: TRBD2
abundance: -
j_gene: TRBJ2-1
CDR3nt: TGTGCCAGCAGTTACGGGGTAGGTCGCGGGGGGCCAGGCGGTGAGCAGTTCTTC
CDR3aa: CASSYGVGRGGPGGEQFF

v_gene: TRBV6-5
d_gene: TRBD2
abundance: -
j_gene: TRBJ2-5
CDR3nt: TGTGCCACCGGACTAGCGGGGGGACCGGGGACCCAGTACTTC
CDR3aa: CATGLAGGPGTQYF

v_gene: TRBV3-1/TRBV3-2
d_gene: -
abundance: -
j_gene: TRBJ1-2
CDR3nt: TGCTCCTCGGGGGGACCTCTCTATGGCTACACCTTC
CDR3aa: CSSGGPLYGYTF

v_gene: TRBV30
d_gene: TRBD1
abundance: -
j_gene: TRBJ1-3
CDR3nt: TGTGCCTGGAGGGCCCAGGGGGGCTCTGGAAACACCATATATTTT
CDR3aa: CAWRAQGGSGNTIYF

v_gene: TRBV2
d_gene: -
abundance: -
j_gene: TRBJ1-1
CDR3nt: TGTGCCAGCAGTGGCAGGGTGGTGAACACTGAAGCTTTCTTT
CDR3aa: CASSGRVVNTEAFF

v_gene: TRBV28
d_gene: -
abundance: -
j_gene: TRBJ1-5
CDR3nt: TGTGCCAGCAGTGGACAGTATAGCAATCAGCCCCAGCATTTT
CDR3aa: CASSGQYSNQPQHF

v_gene: TRBV14
d_gene: TRBD1
abundance: -
j_gene: TRBJ1-3
CDR3nt: TGTGCCACCGAGACAGGGTTTAACACCATATATTTT
CDR3aa: CATETGFNTIYF

v_gene: TRBV7-8
d_gene: -
abundance: -
j_gene: TRBJ2-5
CDR3nt: TGTGCCAGCAGCCCGACGGGGTCATCGAAGGGAGAGACCCAGTACTTC
CDR3aa: CASSPTGSSKGETQYF

v_gene: TRBV4-2
d_gene: -
abundance: -
j_gene: TRBJ2-5
CDR3nt: TGTGCCAGCAGCCAACACAGGTCCGGCGGGACCCAGTACTTC
CDR3aa: CASSQHRSGGTQYF

v_gene: TRBV18
d_gene: TRBD1
abundance: -
j_gene: TRBJ1-2
CDR3nt: TGTGCCAGCTCACCACTCGCCGGGACAGGGGATTCGGGCTACACCTTC
CDR3aa: CASSPLAGTGDSGYTF

v_gene: TRBV11-3
d_gene: -
abundance: once
j_gene: TRBJ2-3
CDR3nt: TGTGCCAGCAGCTTAGATCGACAGACCACAGATACGCAGTATTTT
CDR3aa: CASSLDRQTTDTQYF

v_gene: TRBV5-1
d_gene: -
abundance: -
j_gene: TRBJ1-2
CDR3nt: TGCGCCAGCAGCTTGGGGGTAGTAGGCAGCCTAGTTTCTGGCTACACCTTC
CDR3aa: CASSLGVVGSLVSGYTF

v_gene: TRBV7-6
d_gene: -
abundance: -
j_gene: TRBJ1-3
CDR3nt: TGTGCCAGCAGCATAGAGACTGGCAGTCACTCTGGAAACACCATATATTTT
CDR3aa: CASSIETGSHSGNTIYF

v_gene: TRBV5-1
d_gene: -
abundance: -
j_gene: TRBJ1-1
CDR3nt: TGCGCCAGCTCTAGACAGTTCATGAACACTGAAGCTTTCTTT
CDR3aa: CASSRQFMNTEAFF

v_gene: TRBV28
d_gene: TRBD2
abundance: -
j_gene: TRBJ2-5
CDR3nt: TGTGCCAGCAGTACCCCTAGCGGGGGGGAAGTGACCCAGTACTTC
CDR3aa: CASSTPSGGEVTQYF

v_gene: TRBV6-4
d_gene: TRBD1
abundance: -
j_gene: TRBJ2-2
CDR3nt: TGTGCCAGCAGTGACGACTATACGGGACAGGTCCGCGGGGAGCTGTTTTTT
CDR3aa: CASSDDYTGQVRGELFF

v_gene: TRBV4-2
d_gene: -
abundance: -
j_gene: TRBJ1-2
CDR3nt: TGTGCCAGCAGCCAAGAAAGATGGGGAGCTAACTATGGCTACACCTTC
CDR3aa: CASSQERWGANYGYTF

v_gene: TRBV6-5
d_gene: TRBD1
abundance: -
j_gene: TRBJ1-2
CDR3nt: TGTGCCAGCAGAGCGACAGGGACCCTTGGCTACACCTTC
CDR3aa: CASRATGTLGYTF

v_gene: TRBV18
d_gene: TRBD1
abundance: once
j_gene: TRBJ1-4
CDR3nt: TGTGCCAGCTCACCTGTGAGGACAGGGGTTAATGAAAAACTGTTTTTT
CDR3aa: CASSPVRTGVNEKLFF

v_gene: TRBV18
d_gene: TRBD1
abundance: -
j_gene: TRBJ1-2
CDR3nt: TGTGCCAGCTCACCGACAGGGCTGGTCGGTGGCTACACCTTC
CDR3aa: CASSPTGLVGGYTF

v_gene: TRBV2
d_gene: -
abundance: -
j_gene: TRBJ1-5
CDR3nt: TGTGCCAGCAGTGAAGGGATCGGCAGGTCTGGACAGCCCCAGCATTTT
CDR3aa: CASSEGIGRSGQPQHF

v_gene: TRBV7-9
d_gene: -
abundance: -
j_gene: TRBJ1-3
CDR3nt: TGTGCCAGCAGCCCCGGGGTCGCTGGAAACACCATATATTTT
CDR3aa: CASSPGVAGNTIYF

v_gene: TRBV12-3/TRBV12-4
d_gene: -
abundance: -
j_gene: TRBJ1-1
CDR3nt: TGTGCCAGCAGTTTACGGTATGAAGCTTTCTTT
CDR3aa: CASSLRYEAFF

v_gene: TRBV19
d_gene: -
abundance: -
j_gene: TRBJ1-1
CDR3nt: TGTGCCAGTAGCTTTGGACAGATGAACACTGAAGCTTTCTTT
CDR3aa: CASSFGQMNTEAFF

v_gene: TRBV7-2
d_gene: -
abundance: once
j_gene: TRBJ1-2
CDR3nt: TGTGCCAGCAGCTCGCGACAGATAGCTAACTATGGCTACACCTTC
CDR3aa: CASSSRQIANYGYTF

v_gene: TRBV19
d_gene: TRBD1
abundance: -
j_gene: TRBJ2-7
CDR3nt: TGTGCCAGTAGTATACCGGACAGGTCCTACGAGCAGTACTTC
CDR3aa: CASSIPDRSYEQYF

v_gene: TRBV18
d_gene: -
abundance: -
j_gene: TRBJ1-5
CDR3nt: TGTGCCAGCTCACCAGGGCGGGGGATGGGTCAGCCCCAGCATTTT
CDR3aa: CASSPGRGMGQPQHF

v_gene: TRBV4-2
d_gene: -
abundance: -
j_gene: TRBJ1-2
CDR3nt: TGTGCCAGCAGCCAAGGGGAGGGGCACGGCTATGGCTACACCTTC
CDR3aa: CASSQGEGHGYGYTF

v_gene: TRBV4-1
d_gene: TRBD1
abundance: once
j_gene: TRBJ1-5
CDR3nt: TGCGCCAGCAGCGATCTCGGACAGGGGAATCAGCCCCAGCATTTT
CDR3aa: CASSDLGQGNQPQHF

v_gene: TRBV6-2/TRBV6-3
d_gene: -
abundance: -
j_gene: TRBJ1-6
CDR3nt: TGTGCCAGCAGTTACGGGCAGCAGCCTCGGAATTCACCCCTCCACTTT
CDR3aa: CASSYGQQPRNSPLHF

v_gene: TRBV25-1
d_gene: -
abundance: -
j_gene: TRBJ1-1
CDR3nt: TGTGCCAGCAGTGACCGGGGGGCTTACACTGAAGCTTTCTTT
CDR3aa: CASSDRGAYTEAFF

v_gene: TRBV5-6
d_gene: TRBD2
abundance: -
j_gene: TRBJ2-3
CDR3nt: TGTGCCAGCAGCCAACTCAGCGGGGGGGGACGGTATTTT
CDR3aa: CASSQLSGGGRYF

v_gene: TRBV6-5
d_gene: -
abundance: -
j_gene: TRBJ2-2
CDR3nt: TGTGCCAGCAGCCTAAAAAGAGAGACCGGGGAGCTGTTTTTT
CDR3aa: CASSLKRETGELFF

v_gene: TRBV6-2/TRBV6-3
d_gene: TRBD1
abundance: -
j_gene: TRBJ1-2
CDR3nt: TGTGCCAGCAGTGGACCTCAGACAGGGGGTGGCTACACCTTC
CDR3aa: CASSGPQTGGGYTF

v_gene: TRBV28
d_gene: TRBD1
abundance: -
j_gene: TRBJ2-3
CDR3nt: TGTGCCAGCAGCGGAGACAGGGCAAGCACAGATACGCAGTATTTT
CDR3aa: CASSGDRASTDTQYF

v_gene: TRBV5-5
d_gene: -
abundance: -
j_gene: TRBJ1-6
CDR3nt: TGTGCCAGCAGCTTTTTGGGGGGAGGTTCACCCCTCCACTTT
CDR3aa: CASSFLGGGSPLHF

v_gene: TRBV5-1
d_gene: -
abundance: -
j_gene: TRBJ1-5
CDR3nt: TGCGCCAGCAGCTTGGATGCAGGGATAAGCAATCAGCCCCAGCATTTT
CDR3aa: CASSLDAGISNQPQHF

v_gene: TRBV5-1
d_gene: -
abundance: -
j_gene: TRBJ2-5
CDR3nt: TGCGCCAGCAGCTTGGTCGGGGCAGGGGCCCAAGAGACCCAGTACTTC
CDR3aa: CASSLVGAGAQETQYF

v_gene: TRBV18
d_gene: TRBD1
abundance: -
j_gene: TRBJ1-6
CDR3nt: TGTGCCAGCTCACCAGGGACAGGGGATTGGGCCCTCCACTTT
CDR3aa: CASSPGTGDWALHF

v_gene: TRBV12-3/TRBV12-4
d_gene: -
abundance: -
j_gene: TRBJ1-1
CDR3nt: TGTGCCAGCACAAAAAGCCCGACAGACGAAGCTTTCTTT
CDR3aa: CASTKSPTDEAFF

v_gene: TRBV2
d_gene: TRBD2
abundance: once
j_gene: TRBJ2-5
CDR3nt: TGTGCCAGCAGTTGGCTAGCGGGTGAGACCCAGTACTTC
CDR3aa: CASSWLAGETQYF

v_gene: TRBV9
d_gene: TRBD2
abundance: -
j_gene: TRBJ2-7
CDR3nt: TGTGCCAGCAGCGTAGTTAGCGGGGGGGCGGCCGAGCAGTACTTC
CDR3aa: CASSVVSGGAAEQYF

v_gene: TRBV4-2
d_gene: -
abundance: -
j_gene: TRBJ1-6
CDR3nt: TGTGCCAGCAGCCAGCAGGGGAGAAGCCATTCACCCCTCCACTTT
CDR3aa: CASSQQGRSHSPLHF

v_gene: TRBV3-1/TRBV3-2
d_gene: -
abundance: -
j_gene: TRBJ1-4
CDR3nt: TGTGCCAGCTCCTCGGGGACAAATGAAAAACTGTTTTTT
CDR3aa: CASSSGTNEKLFF

v_gene: TRBV30
d_gene: -
abundance: -
j_gene: TRBJ2-7
CDR3nt: TGTGCCTGGATGGAGGGCGACTACGAGCAGTACTTC
CDR3aa: CAWMEGDYEQYF

v_gene: TRBV28
d_gene: -
abundance: -
j_gene: TRBJ1-3
CDR3nt: TGTGCCAGCAGTTTACTACAGGGAGCCGGAAACACCATATATTTT
CDR3aa: CASSLLQGAGNTIYF

v_gene: TRBV2
d_gene: TRBD2
abundance: -
j_gene: TRBJ2-1
CDR3nt: TGTGCCAGCAGGTACGGGGGGGCTGGCAATGAGCAGTTCTTC
CDR3aa: CASRYGGAGNEQFF

v_gene: TRBV7-2
d_gene: -
abundance: -
j_gene: TRBJ1-2
CDR3nt: TGTGCCAGCAGCTTTGCAAGGACTGGTGGCTACACCTTC
CDR3aa: CASSFARTGGYTF